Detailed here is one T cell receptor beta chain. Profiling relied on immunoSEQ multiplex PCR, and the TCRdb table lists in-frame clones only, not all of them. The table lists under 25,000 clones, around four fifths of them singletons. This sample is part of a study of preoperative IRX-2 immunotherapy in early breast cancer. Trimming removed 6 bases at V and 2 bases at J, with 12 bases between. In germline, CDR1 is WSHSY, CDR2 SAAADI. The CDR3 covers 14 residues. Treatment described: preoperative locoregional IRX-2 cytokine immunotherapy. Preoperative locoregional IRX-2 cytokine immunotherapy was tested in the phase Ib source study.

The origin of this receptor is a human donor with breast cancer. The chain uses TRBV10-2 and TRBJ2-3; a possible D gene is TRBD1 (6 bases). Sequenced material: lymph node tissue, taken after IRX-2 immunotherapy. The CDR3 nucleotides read TGCGCCAGCAGCCCCGGGACATCCACAGATACGCAGTATTTT. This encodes CASSPGTSTDTQYF.